The 9 T cell receptor beta chains below all came from one sample that was sequenced in a study of T cell responses to AZD1222 COVID-19 vaccine. Some clones are missing from TCRdb's copy, which holds only in-frame ones; the method was immunoSEQ multiplex PCR. The sample has about 150,000 clones; more than 75% are singletons. The material was peripheral blood, obtained 28 days after the second AZD1222 dose. Source of these receptors: an adult who received the AZD1222 COVID-19 vaccine.

The V gene is TRBV28, the J gene TRBJ1-3; D is possibly TRBD1 (6 bases). CDR3 size: 14 residues. V dropped 5 bases and J dropped 0 bases, with 8 bases sitting between them. In germline, CDR1 is MDHEN, CDR2 SYDVKM. The CDR3 DNA reads as TGTGCCAGCAGTGTAGGGGGCTCTGGAAACACCATATATTTT. Translating it yields CASSVGGSGNTIYF.

V gene TRBV20-1 combines with J gene TRBJ1-2, with D possibly being TRBD1 (5 bases). The CDR3 has 16 residues. The ends were cut back, 3 bases at V and 5 bases at J, with 22 bases in the middle. CDR1 and CDR2 from the germline V gene are DFQATT and SNEGSKA (reference sequence). CDR3 region: CSASRVRRGSGYGYTF. CDR3 bases: TGCAGTGCTAGTCGAGTTCGGAGGGGATCGGGTTATGGCTACACCTTC.

The rearrangement links TRBV7-2 to TRBJ2-7; TRBD2 might be the D (7 bases). With 5 bases removed from V and 5 bases from J, the gap between germline ends came to 16 bases. The germline V gene has CDR1 SGHTA and CDR2 FQGNSA. The CDR3 totals 14 residues. CDR3 bases: TGTGCCAGCAGCGTCCCCGGGGGGCTCAACGAGCAGTACTTC. It encodes CASSVPGGLNEQYF.

The chain couples TRBV3-1 (or the pseudogene TRBV3-2) to TRBJ1-1; 7 bases agree with TRBD1. The V segment lost 4 bases and the J segment 1 base; nucleotides outside the gene matches: 3. Germline V gene sequence: CDR1 LGHDT, CDR2 YNNKEL (reference sequence). This CDR3 is built from 14 residues. DNA for the CDR3: TGTGCCAGCAGCCCTCGACAGGGGAACACTGAAGCTTTCTTT. It is translated as CASSPRQGNTEAFF.

The chain links TRBV19 to TRBJ1-1; D is uncertain. The CDR3 extends over 13 amino acids. The germline gives CDR1 LNHDA, CDR2 SQIVND (reference sequence). V was cut by 7 bases and J by 1 base, with 10 bases left in between. CDR3 protein: CASNFIGNTEAFF. In DNA, the CDR3 is TGTGCCAGTAACTTCATCGGGAACACTGAAGCTTTCTTT. The full variable domain, with the rest looked up from reference TRBV19 and TRBJ1-1, is DGGITQSPKYLFRKEGQNVTLSCEQNLNHDAMYWYRQDPGQGLRLIYYSQIVNDFQKGDIAEGYSVSREKKESFPLTVTSAQKNPTAFYLCASNFIGNTEAFFGQGTRLTVV.

This chain links TRBV7-2 with TRBJ2-5, with D perhaps being TRBD1 or TRBD2 (5 bases each). The germline V gene has CDR1 SGHTA and CDR2 FQGNSA. The CDR3 spans 13 residues. V shed 5 bases and J shed 4 bases, with 11 bases lying between them. Written as DNA, the CDR3 is TGTGCCAGCAGCCCCCTGAGGGGAGAGACCCAGTACTTC. Translated: CASSPLRGETQYF.

The genes are TRBV10-3 and TRBJ2-1; the match to TRBD2 covers 8 bases. Germline trimming cut 3 bases from V and 3 bases from J; bases unmatched to any gene: 1. This CDR3 spans 14 amino acids. Germline V gene data show CDR1 as ENHRY and CDR2 as SYGVKD. The CDR3 nucleotides are TGTGCCATCAGTGAACGGGAGGGCTACAATGAGCAGTTCTTC. Translation gives CAISEREGYNEQFF.

The chain carries TRBV19 and TRBJ2-1; TRBD2 matches 10 bases. CDR1 and CDR2 from the germline V gene are LNHDA and SQIVND (reference sequence). CDR3 length: 16 residues. Trimming removed 5 bases from V and 4 bases from J; junction bases left unmatched: 8. This CDR3 reads CASSRMSGRAYNEQFF. For the CDR3, the DNA is TGTGCCAGTAGTCGCATGAGCGGGAGGGCTTACAATGAGCAGTTCTTC.

The chain joins TRBV5-6 to TRBJ2-1; D is unclear. Germline-derived CDR1 and CDR2 are SGHDT and YYEEEE. The CDR3 contains 13 residues. The V gene lost 0 bases and the J gene lost 7 bases, with 8 bases spanning the gap. The CDR3 spells CASSLGASNEQFF. The CDR3 DNA follows: TGTGCCAGCAGCTTGGGAGCGTCGAATGAGCAGTTCTTC.